Listed here is a single T cell receptor (beta chain). The entry originates in a study of OX40 agonist ivuxolimab in advanced cancers. People who had autoimmune disease history or systemic immunosuppression were excluded. Trimming cost V 2 bases and J 0 bases, with 9 bases left between them. This CDR3 is built from 14 residues. Germline CDR1 and CDR2: SGHDT and YYEEEE. Libraries were prepared by immunoSEQ multiplex PCR; TCRdb keeps only in-frame clonotypes and omits some of them. The data show tens of thousands of clones, more than 75% seen once. V gene TRBV5-6 combines with J gene TRBJ2-7; D is undetermined. The TCR sequence derives from an adult with an advanced solid tumor such as melanoma, head and neck, liver or kidney cancer. Sample: CD4+ or CD8+ T cells sorted from blood, taken in a trial of the OX40 agonist ivuxolimab. Here the CDR3 DNA reads TGTGCCAGCAGCTTTGGTACCCACTCCTACGAGCAGTACTTC. Protein sequence: CASSFGTHSYEQYF.